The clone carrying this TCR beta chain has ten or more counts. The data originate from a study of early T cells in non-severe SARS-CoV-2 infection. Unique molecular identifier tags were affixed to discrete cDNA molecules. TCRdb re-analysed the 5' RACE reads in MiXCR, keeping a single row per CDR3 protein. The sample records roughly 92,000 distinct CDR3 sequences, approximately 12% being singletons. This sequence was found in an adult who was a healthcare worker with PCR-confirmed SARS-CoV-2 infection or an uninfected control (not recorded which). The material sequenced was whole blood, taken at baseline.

CDR3 sequence: CASSEARQGVQPQHF. CDR3 nucleotide sequence: TGTGCCAGCAGTGAAGCGCGCCAGGGTGTGCAGCCCCAGCATTTT. This sequence joins TRBV2 and TRBJ1-5; D possibly corresponds to TRBD1 (5 bases). The CDR3 has 15 amino acids. Germline loops: CDR1 SNHLY, CDR2 FYNNEI. Trimming left V 0 bases short and J 7 bases short, with 13 bases between.